A selection of T cell receptor beta chains follows, all from one sample in a study of glioma-infiltrating T cells after dendritic cell vaccination. Using immunoSEQ multiplex PCR, the repertoire was profiled, and TCRdb retains in-frame clones only, with some absent. In the table there are about 96,000 clones, 79% of which are singletons. The specimen comprised blood, sampled before dendritic cell vaccination. The source of these receptors is a human donor with glioblastoma. The CDR3 runs from the conserved cysteine through the conserved F or W. Fields, in order: J gene, D gene, V gene, clone size, CDR3 DNA, CDR3 protein. The D gene is left open where the match is weak. Size tells how often a clone was seen (once, few, many) or the class of an expanded clone, and some rows leave it out.

j_call: TRBJ2-3; d_call: NA; v_call: TRBV5-1; clone_size: few; cdr3_nt: TGCGCCAAAGTGCTGGGGGGACGACTGCAAGCAGATACGCAGTATTTT; cdr3_aa: CAKVLGGRLQADTQYF
j_call: TRBJ1-1; d_call: NA; v_call: TRBV19; clone_size: NA; cdr3_nt: TGTGCCAGTAGTATGGAGGGGTGGGGGAACACTGAAGCTTTCTTT; cdr3_aa: CASSMEGWGNTEAFF
j_call: TRBJ2-7; d_call: TRBD1; v_call: TRBV28; clone_size: NA; cdr3_nt: TGTGCCAGCAGTCCCCGTAGGACAGGTGTGTACGAGCAGTACTTC; cdr3_aa: CASSPRRTGVYEQYF
j_call: TRBJ1-2; d_call: NA; v_call: TRBV27; clone_size: NA; cdr3_nt: TGTGCCAGCAGTTTTGCCGCAGGGGTTTCCCACTATGGCTACACCTTC; cdr3_aa: CASSFAAGVSHYGYTF
j_call: TRBJ1-5; d_call: NA; v_call: TRBV4-1; clone_size: NA; cdr3_nt: TGCGCCAGCAGCCAGCGCCTCAATAGCAATCAGCCCCAGCATTTT; cdr3_aa: CASSQRLNSNQPQHF
j_call: TRBJ1-2; d_call: TRBD1; v_call: TRBV4-1; clone_size: NA; cdr3_nt: TGCGCCAGCAGATCACCTACGACAGGGGCCTATGGCTACACCTTC; cdr3_aa: CASRSPTTGAYGYTF
j_call: TRBJ2-5; d_call: TRBD2; v_call: TRBV6-5; clone_size: NA; cdr3_nt: TGTGCCAGCAGCTTAACTAGCGGGAGTCAAGAGACCCAGTACTTC; cdr3_aa: CASSLTSGSQETQYF
j_call: TRBJ2-1; d_call: NA; v_call: TRBV18; clone_size: few; cdr3_nt: TGTGCCAGCTCACCACCAACTTATAATGAGCAGTTCTTC; cdr3_aa: CASSPPTYNEQFF
j_call: TRBJ1-2; d_call: NA; v_call: TRBV19; clone_size: NA; cdr3_nt: TGTGCCAGTAGTCTGCACAGGGTAGGCTACACCTTC; cdr3_aa: CASSLHRVGYTF
j_call: TRBJ2-7; d_call: NA; v_call: TRBV5-1; clone_size: NA; cdr3_nt: TGCGCCAGCAATCAGGTTAACTCCTACGAGCAGTACTTC; cdr3_aa: CASNQVNSYEQYF
j_call: TRBJ2-7; d_call: TRBD1; v_call: TRBV5-1; clone_size: once; cdr3_nt: TGCGCCAGCAGCCGGGACAGCCTCTCCTACGAGCAGTACTTC; cdr3_aa: CASSRDSLSYEQYF
j_call: TRBJ2-3; d_call: NA; v_call: TRBV4-1; clone_size: NA; cdr3_nt: TGCGCCAGCAGCCAAGGCCTGCTGGCGGGGAGAGGCCTAGGCACAGATACGCAGTATTTT; cdr3_aa: CASSQGLLAGRGLGTDTQYF
j_call: TRBJ1-2; d_call: TRBD1; v_call: TRBV5-1; clone_size: NA; cdr3_nt: TGCGCCAGCAGCTCGAAGCCCTTAGGACAGGGAGGCTACACCTTC; cdr3_aa: CASSSKPLGQGGYTF
j_call: TRBJ1-3; d_call: NA; v_call: TRBV5-1; clone_size: NA; cdr3_nt: TGCGCCAGCAGCTTAGGGGCAAGGGACTCTGGAAACACCATATATTTT; cdr3_aa: CASSLGARDSGNTIYF
j_call: TRBJ2-1; d_call: TRBD1; v_call: TRBV19; clone_size: NA; cdr3_nt: TGTGCCAAGAATGGGACAGAAAACAATGAGCAGTTCTTC; cdr3_aa: CAKNGTENNEQFF
j_call: TRBJ1-1; d_call: NA; v_call: TRBV18; clone_size: few; cdr3_nt: TGTGCCAGCTCACCCAGACAGGCTTTGAACACTGAAGCTTTCTTT; cdr3_aa: CASSPRQALNTEAFF
j_call: TRBJ1-1; d_call: TRBD1; v_call: TRBV2; clone_size: NA; cdr3_nt: TGTGCCAGCAGCGAACAGGGGCCGAACACTGAAGCTTTCTTT; cdr3_aa: CASSEQGPNTEAFF
j_call: TRBJ2-1; d_call: TRBD2; v_call: TRBV5-1; clone_size: NA; cdr3_nt: TGCGCCAGCAGCTCGTACGGGGGGACTAGCGGGCGTTGGCTGATCAATGAGCAGTTCTTC; cdr3_aa: CASSSYGGTSGRWLINEQFF
j_call: TRBJ1-3; d_call: NA; v_call: TRBV19; clone_size: NA; cdr3_nt: TGTGCCAGTAGTACCAATCAGGGAAACACCATATATTTT; cdr3_aa: CASSTNQGNTIYF
j_call: TRBJ1-1; d_call: NA; v_call: TRBV7-9; clone_size: NA; cdr3_nt: TGTGCCAGCAGCTTAGTAGGACGGGGAATTGAAGCTTTCTTT; cdr3_aa: CASSLVGRGIEAFF
j_call: TRBJ1-3; d_call: NA; v_call: TRBV27; clone_size: NA; cdr3_nt: TGTGCCAGTACAGCTGGCTCTGGAAACACCATATATTTT; cdr3_aa: CASTAGSGNTIYF
j_call: TRBJ2-3; d_call: TRBD2; v_call: TRBV30; clone_size: NA; cdr3_nt: TGTGCCTGGAGTGTATTGCGGGGGGGCACAGATACGCAGTATTTT; cdr3_aa: CAWSVLRGGTDTQYF
j_call: TRBJ2-2; d_call: TRBD2; v_call: TRBV5-5; clone_size: NA; cdr3_nt: TGTGCCAGCAGCGGCCAACTAGCGGGGGGGCAAACGAACACCGGGGAGCTGTTTTTT; cdr3_aa: CASSGQLAGGQTNTGELFF
j_call: TRBJ2-1; d_call: NA; v_call: TRBV5-1; clone_size: NA; cdr3_nt: TGCGCCAGCAGCCCCGACAGACACTACAATGAGCAGTTCTTC; cdr3_aa: CASSPDRHYNEQFF
j_call: TRBJ1-4; d_call: TRBD1; v_call: TRBV5-1; clone_size: NA; cdr3_nt: TGCGCCAGCAGCTTAGGGCAGGGGGAGAGAAAACTGTTTTTT; cdr3_aa: CASSLGQGERKLFF
j_call: TRBJ2-1; d_call: TRBD2; v_call: TRBV29-1; clone_size: NA; cdr3_nt: TGCAGCGTTGCTACGGGGGGATCCTACAATGAGCAGTTCTTC; cdr3_aa: CSVATGGSYNEQFF
j_call: TRBJ1-5; d_call: NA; v_call: TRBV7-8; clone_size: NA; cdr3_nt: TGTGCCAGCAGCTCCGCTAATAGCAATCAGCCCCAGCATTTT; cdr3_aa: CASSSANSNQPQHF
j_call: TRBJ1-1; d_call: NA; v_call: TRBV27; clone_size: NA; cdr3_nt: TGTGCCAGCAGCCCTACCCTGCAGGGGACAGCTTTCTTT; cdr3_aa: CASSPTLQGTAFF
j_call: TRBJ1-4; d_call: TRBD1; v_call: TRBV27; clone_size: NA; cdr3_nt: TGTGCCAGCAGTTTATCGACTGGGACAGCCGAAAAACTGTTTTTT; cdr3_aa: CASSLSTGTAEKLFF